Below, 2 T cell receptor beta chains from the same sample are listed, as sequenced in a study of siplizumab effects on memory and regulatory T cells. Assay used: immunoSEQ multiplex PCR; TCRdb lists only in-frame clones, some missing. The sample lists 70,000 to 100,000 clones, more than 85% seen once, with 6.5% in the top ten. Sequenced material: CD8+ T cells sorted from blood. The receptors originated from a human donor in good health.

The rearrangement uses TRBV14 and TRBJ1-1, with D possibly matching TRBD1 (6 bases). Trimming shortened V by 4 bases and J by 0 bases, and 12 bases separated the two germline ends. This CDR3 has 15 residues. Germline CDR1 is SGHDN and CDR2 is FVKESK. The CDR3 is CASSLGHHMNTEAFF. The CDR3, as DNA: TGTGCCAGCAGCCTGGGACATCACATGAACACTGAAGCTTTCTTT.

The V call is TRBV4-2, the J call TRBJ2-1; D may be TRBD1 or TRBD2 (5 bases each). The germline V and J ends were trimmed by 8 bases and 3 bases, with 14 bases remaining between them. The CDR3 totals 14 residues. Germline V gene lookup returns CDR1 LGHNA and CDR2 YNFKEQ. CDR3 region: CASHRDGDYNEQFF. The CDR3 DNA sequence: TGTGCCAGCCATCGGGACGGCGACTACAATGAGCAGTTCTTC.